What follows are 25 T cell receptor beta chains derived from one specimen sequenced in a study of shared clonotypes between healthy human individuals. Only CD45RO-negative cells positively selected for CCR7 counted as naive CD8 cells, so terminally differentiated effector memory CD45RA+ cells were excluded. Method: immunoSEQ multiplex PCR; TCRdb's copy keeps in-frame clones and lacks some. Of around 2,000,000 clones listed, about 95% are singletons. The sequenced sample was naive CD8+ T cells sorted from blood. The source of these receptors is a man aged 18 to 29 in good health.

The chain has TRBV19 and TRBJ2-7; 10 nucleotides align to TRBD1. The CDR3 is 13 amino acids. Germline CDR1 reads LNHDA; CDR2 reads SQIVND (reference sequence). V lost 8 bases and J lost 0; bases outside the gene matches: 1. CDR3 nucleotide sequence: TGTGCCAGTGGGACAGGGGTCTCCTACGAGCAGTACTTC. Translating gives CASGTGVSYEQYF. Full variable domain (rest looked up from reference TRBV19 and TRBJ2-7): DGGITQSPKYLFRKEGQNVTLSCEQNLNHDAMYWYRQDPGQGLRLIYYSQIVNDFQKGDIAEGYSVSREKKESFPLTVTSAQKNPTAFYLCASGTGVSYEQYFGPGTRLTVT.

With regard to this clone: At the DNA level, this CDR3 is encoded by other sequences in the same sample as well. The rearrangement links TRBV9 to TRBJ2-1; D uncertain. From germline, CDR1 is SGDLS and CDR2 YYNGEE. V was cut by 0 bases and J by 8 bases, with 6 bases left in between. The CDR3 has 12 residues. The CDR3 spells CASSVGWDEQFF. The CDR3 coding sequence is TGTGCCAGCAGCGTAGGGTGGGATGAGCAGTTCTTC. Using reference TRBV9 and TRBJ2-1 for the parts outside the CDR3, the full variable domain is DSGVTQTPKHLITATGQRVTLRCSPRSGDLSVYWYQQSLDQGLQFLIQYYNGEERAKGNILERFSAQQFPDLHSELNLSSLELGDSALYFCASSVGWDEQFFGPGTRLTVL.

As concerns this clone: Other DNA sequences in this specimen translate into the identical CDR3. The chain couples TRBV7-9 to TRBJ2-2, with D perhaps TRBD1 (6 bases). CDR3 size: 14 residues. The V and J ends lost 4 bases and 1 base respectively, with 7 bases between them. Germline lookup yields CDR1 SEHNR and CDR2 FQNEAQ (reference sequence). CDR3 region: CASSSGQNTGELFF. The CDR3 DNA reads as TGTGCCAGCAGCTCGGGACAGAACACCGGGGAGCTGTTTTTT. The full variable domain, completed using reference TRBV7-9 and TRBJ2-2, is DTGVSQNPRHKITKRGQNVTFRCDPISEHNRLYWYRQTLGQGPEFLTYFQNEAQLEKSRLLSDRFSAERPKGSFSTLEIQRTEQGDSAMYLCASSSGQNTGELFFGEGSRLTVL.

The sample holds one count of this clone. The genes are TRBV4-3 and TRBJ2-1; D may be TRBD1 or TRBD2 (5 bases each). The ends were cut back, 1 base at V and 8 bases at J, with 18 bases in the middle. This CDR3 spans 16 amino acids. CDR1 LGHNA and CDR2 YSLEER come from the germline V gene. CDR3 in amino acids: CASSQGTLGLGDEQFF. DNA for the CDR3: TGCGCCAGCAGCCAAGGGACACTAGGTCTAGGGGATGAGCAGTTCTTC.

V is TRBV29-1 and J is TRBJ2-1; TRBD1 matches 10 bases. Germline-derived CDR1 and CDR2 are SQVTM and ANQGSEA. The CDR3 is 16 amino acids. Losses at the gene ends were 4 bases for V and 6 bases for J; bases not matched to a gene: 12. CDR3 DNA: TGCAGCGTTGTAGTAATCTTGGACAGGGGGTTCAATGAGCAGTTCTTC. This gives the protein CSVVVILDRGFNEQFF.

The chain has TRBV4-1 and TRBJ2-5; TRBD2 aligns across 8 bases. This CDR3 is built from 15 residues. The J segment lost 4 bases and the V segment lost 1 base, leaving 5 bases of the junction unmatched. Per germline, CDR1 MGHRA and CDR2 YSYEKL. CDR3: CASSQVGLAPETQYF. The CDR3 nucleotides are TGCGCCAGCAGCCAAGTAGGACTAGCTCCAGAGACCCAGTACTTC.

The rearrangement joins TRBV4-3 to TRBJ2-5, with 15 bases fitting TRBD2. Germline V lookup: CDR1 LGHNA, CDR2 YSLEER. This CDR3 region has 16 residues. The ends lost 3 bases at V and 3 bases at J; junction bases unmatched: 2. The CDR3 is CASSQGLAGGKETQYF. CDR3 coding DNA: TGCGCCAGCAGCCAGGGACTAGCGGGAGGAAAAGAGACCCAGTACTTC.

The chain recombines TRBV28 with TRBJ1-4; perhaps TRBD1 as D (5 bases). This CDR3 is built from 14 residues. The germline gives CDR1 MDHEN, CDR2 SYDVKM. V was shortened by 6 bases and J by 6 bases, with 14 bases between the two germline ends. In DNA form, the CDR3 reads TGTGCCAGCAGCCTGGGAGGGGCGGATGAAAAACTGTTTTTT. The encoded protein is CASSLGGADEKLFF.

The chain recombines TRBV5-4 with TRBJ2-7; 7 bases fit TRBD2. Germline CDR1 is SGHNT and CDR2 is YYREEE (reference sequence). J gave up 3 bases and V 3 bases, and 6 bases lay outside the gene matches. This CDR3 has 14 amino acids. Written as DNA, the CDR3 is TGTGCCAGCAGCTCGAGCGGGACCGACTACGAGCAGTACTTC. Its protein product is CASSSSGTDYEQYF. The full variable domain, in which reference TRBV5-4 and TRBJ2-7 provide the parts outside the CDR3, is ETGVTQSPTHLIKTRGQQVTLRCSSQSGHNTVSWYQQALGQGPQFIFQYYREEENGRGNFPPRFSGLQFPNYSSELNVNALELDDSALYLCASSSSGTDYEQYFGPGTRLTVT.

The chain joins TRBV27 to TRBJ2-1; possible D gene TRBD1, 5 bases. The length of the CDR3 is 14 residues. Between the trimmed V and J ends, which lost 6 bases and 8 bases, there was a span of 17 bases. The V gene's germline CDR1 is MNHEY and CDR2 SMNVEV (reference sequence). CDR3 DNA sequence: TGTGCCAGCAGCCTTTCAGGGCAACCCTATGAGCAGTTCTTC. This sequence encodes CASSLSGQPYEQFF.

This sequence joins TRBV7-9 and TRBJ2-1; maybe TRBD1 (6 bases). Germline CDR1 SEHNR, CDR2 FQNEAQ (reference sequence). The CDR3 extends over 16 amino acids. V was shortened by 5 bases and J by 1 base, with 15 bases between the two germline ends. This CDR3 reads CASSPPRGTSYNEQFF. The DNA for the CDR3 is TGTGCCAGCAGCCCCCCCAGGGGTACTTCCTACAATGAGCAGTTCTTC.

The rearrangement uses TRBV28 and TRBJ2-3; 8 nucleotides agree with TRBD2. The CDR3 sequence is 13 residues long. With 6 bases clipped from V and 10 bases from J, the junction kept 9 bases outside the gene matches. Germline lookup yields CDR1 MDHEN and CDR2 SYDVKM. The CDR3 DNA follows: TGTGCCAGCAGCTGGACTACTAGCGGCGCGCAGTATTTT. Translating it yields CASSWTTSGAQYF.

The chain uses TRBV6-4 and TRBJ2-5; 12 nucleotides match TRBD2. CDR1 is MRHNA, CDR2 SNTAGT, per germline. The CDR3 has 15 residues. V lost 2 bases, J lost 4 bases, and 2 bases stayed unmatched. Written as DNA, the CDR3 is TGTGCCAGCAGTGACAGACTAGCGGGAGCAGAGACCCAGTACTTC. Translation gives CASSDRLAGAETQYF.

This clone was picked up a small number of times. This chain uses TRBV2 with TRBJ1-1; D not certain. Deletions cut 4 bases from V and 0 bases from J, with 9 bases between. The CDR3 covers 14 residues. Per germline, CDR1 SNHLY and CDR2 FYNNEI. CDR3 amino acids: CASSAEQLNTEAFF. The CDR3 DNA reads as TGTGCCAGCAGTGCCGAACAGCTGAACACTGAAGCTTTCTTT.

The chain is built from TRBV18 and TRBJ2-7, with 10 bases identical to TRBD2. The CDR3 spans 16 residues. Trimming took 5 bases from V and 0 from J; bases not matched to a gene: 7. From germline, CDR1 is KGHSH and CDR2 LQKENI. The CDR3 sequence: CASSAGTSAISYEQYF. CDR3 DNA sequence: TGTGCCAGCTCAGCCGGGACTAGCGCTATCTCCTACGAGCAGTACTTC.

The chain is built from TRBV27 and TRBJ2-1; 8 bases fit TRBD2. Per germline, CDR1 MNHEY and CDR2 SMNVEV (reference sequence). The CDR3 contains 16 residues. With V trimmed by 0 bases and J by 8 bases, 9 bases remained unmatched. CDR3 loop: CASSLSPGGARDEQFF. As DNA, the CDR3 is TGTGCCAGCAGTTTATCCCCCGGGGGGGCCCGGGATGAGCAGTTCTTC.

The rearrangement links TRBV19 to TRBJ1-1; D gene ambiguous. Germline CDR1 is LNHDA and CDR2 is SQIVND (reference sequence). Between the trimmed V and J ends, which lost 0 bases and 2 bases, there was a span of 19 bases. The CDR3 contains 18 residues. The CDR3 DNA is TGTGCCAGTAGTATAGATCTTGGGCCAGGCTACTCAAACACTGAAGCTTTCTTT. It is translated as CASSIDLGPGYSNTEAFF.

The chain recombines TRBV27 with TRBJ2-7; possibly TRBD1 for D (5 bases). The germline CDR1 and CDR2 sequences are MNHEY and SMNVEV (reference sequence). The CDR3 length is 13 residues. Trimming removed 3 bases at V and 7 bases at J, with 13 bases between. CDR3 protein: CASSFQGAREQYF. CDR3 nucleotides: TGTGCCAGCAGTTTTCAAGGGGCGAGGGAGCAGTACTTC.

CDR3 sequence: CASYPGQPYGYTF. The DNA of the CDR3 is TGTGCCAGCTACCCGGGACAGCCCTATGGCTACACCTTC. V is TRBV2 and J is TRBJ1-2; 7 bases fit TRBD1. V lost 8 bases to trimming and J lost 4 bases; unmatched junction nucleotides: 7. This CDR3 contains 13 residues. Germline assignment: CDR1 SNHLY and CDR2 FYNNEI.

V usage is TRBV5-4 and J usage is TRBJ1-3; 8 positions agree with TRBD1. Germline lookup yields CDR1 SGHNT and CDR2 YYREEE (reference sequence). This CDR3 region has 17 residues. Trimming at V came to 3 bases and at J to 3 bases, leaving 11 bases not matched to a gene. This CDR3 reads CASSYESYRGVGNTIYF. CDR3 DNA: TGTGCCAGCAGCTACGAGTCTTACAGGGGGGTTGGAAACACCATATATTTT.

This rearrangement joins TRBV7-2 to TRBJ2-5; the match to TRBD2 covers 7 bases. Germline values: CDR1 SGHTA, CDR2 FQGNSA. The CDR3 loop spans 14 amino acids. V trimming: 0 bases; J trimming: 5 bases; junction bases outside the gene matches: 3. DNA of the CDR3: TGTGCCAGCAGCTTAGCGGGAGGGGTCGAGACCCAGTACTTC. Translation gives CASSLAGGVETQYF. Using reference TRBV7-2 and TRBJ2-5 for the parts outside the CDR3, the full variable domain is GAGVSQSPSNKVTEKGKDVELRCDPISGHTALYWYRQSLGQGLEFLIYFQGNSAPDKSGLPSDRFSAERTGGSVSTLTIQRTQQEDSAVYLCASSLAGGVETQYFGPGTRLLVL.

This rearrangement joins TRBV5-1 to TRBJ2-6; a weak D match, TRBD2 (5 bases). The CDR3 runs 16 residues. V lost 4 bases, J lost 0 bases, and 11 bases lay in between. Germline CDR1 SGHRS, CDR2 YFSETQ. The CDR3 reads CASSPSAGSGANVLTF. The CDR3 coding sequence is TGCGCCAGCAGCCCCTCCGCGGGCTCTGGGGCCAACGTCCTGACTTTC.

V and J are TRBV25-1 and TRBJ2-1, with 9 bases matching TRBD2. The CDR3 sequence is 15 residues long. The junction had 11 bases not matched to a gene; V was cut back by 5 bases and J by 9 bases. The germline V gene encodes CDR1 MGHDK and CDR2 SYGVNS. The CDR3 bases are TGTGCCAGCAGTTCTTCTAGCGGGGATAGGGCTGAGCAGTTCTTC. Translation gives CASSSSSGDRAEQFF.

Remarks on this clone: Different DNA sequences within this sample yield the same CDR3. The chain employs TRBV29-1 and TRBJ1-2; D is unresolved. The CDR3 runs 11 residues. The ends were cut back, 3 bases at V and 4 bases at J, with 6 bases in the middle. Germline CDR1 SQVTM, CDR2 ANQGSEA. This CDR3 is CSVDGLYGYTF. DNA of the CDR3: TGCAGCGTTGATGGACTCTATGGCTACACCTTC.

This chain joins TRBV5-4 and TRBJ1-2; a possible D gene is TRBD1 (5 bases). The CDR3 sequence is 14 residues long. The V gene lost 6 bases and the J gene lost 3 bases, with 15 bases spanning the gap. In germline, CDR1 is SGHNT, CDR2 YYREEE (reference sequence). CDR3 amino acids: CASTPFGGDYGYTF. In DNA form, the CDR3 reads TGTGCCAGCACCCCCTTCGGGGGGGACTATGGCTACACCTTC.